A selection of T cell receptor beta chains follows, all from one sample in a study of liver allograft versus peripheral blood T cells. A single record per CDR3 protein comes from TCRdb applying MiXCR to the reads. Here the sample spans 2,000 or so distinct CDR3 sequences, 15% to 20% being singletons. The receptor set was obtained from a human patient who had a liver transplant. The T cells may partly be graft donor cells. Each CDR3 is given with its conserved first and last residue. The D gene is left open where the match is weak. Clone size is stated in some rows and not others, as once, few, many or a class when expanded.

CASSQQGAGAQHF	TGTGCCAGCAGTCAACAGGGGGCTGGAGCCCAGCATTTT	NA	TRBV12-3/TRBV12-4	TRBD1	TRBJ1-5
CASSTTSGGAGYQETQYF	TGTGCCAGCAGCACGACTAGCGGGGGGGCGGGGTACCAAGAGACCCAGTACTTC	medium-sized	TRBV13	TRBD2	TRBJ2-5
CASSYSRTSGEATQYF	TGTGCCAGCAGTTACTCGCGGACTAGCGGAGAGGCCACCCAGTACTTC	many	TRBV6-5	TRBD2	TRBJ2-5
CASAWGDTEAFF	TGTGCCAGCGCGTGGGGGGACACTGAAGCTTTCTTT	medium-sized	TRBV6-6	NA	TRBJ1-1
CASKLGEHTEAFF	TGTGCCAGCAAACTGGGAGAGCACACTGAAGCTTTCTTT	medium-sized	TRBV28	NA	TRBJ1-1
CASRLTGSYEQYF	TGTGCCAGCAGGTTGACAGGATCCTACGAGCAGTACTTC	NA	TRBV13	NA	TRBJ2-7
CASSLGASGQGHSYEQYF	TGTGCCAGCAGCTTAGGGGCATCCGGGCAGGGGCACTCCTACGAGCAGTACTTC	NA	TRBV7-3	NA	TRBJ2-7
CASSSLAGGYNEQFF	TGTGCCAGCAGTTCACTAGCGGGGGGATACAATGAGCAGTTCTTC	medium-sized	TRBV27	TRBD2	TRBJ2-1
CASSADGNSYEQYF	TGTGCCAGCAGCGCCGACGGGAACTCCTACGAGCAGTACTTC	NA	TRBV7-9	NA	TRBJ2-7
CAWSTGVQNTEAFF	TGTGCCTGGAGTACAGGGGTTCAGAACACTGAAGCTTTCTTT	few	TRBV30	TRBD1	TRBJ1-1
CASTLGALLGNQPQHF	TGTGCCAGTACTCTAGGGGCTCTTTTGGGCAATCAGCCCCAGCATTTT	many	TRBV19	NA	TRBJ1-5
CASSNLLGYEQYF	TGTGCCAGCAGCAATCTACTCGGTTACGAGCAGTACTTC	NA	TRBV7-9	NA	TRBJ2-7
CASSIGLDEDTQYF	TGTGCCAGTAGTATTGGACTAGATGAAGATACGCAGTATTTT	many	TRBV19	TRBD2	TRBJ2-3
CASSPATGNTEAFF	TGTGCCAGCAGCCCGGCAACCGGAAACACTGAAGCTTTCTTT	many	TRBV7-9	NA	TRBJ1-1
CASSYRQSYEQYF	TGTGCCAGCAGCTACCGACAGAGCTACGAGCAGTACTTC	many	TRBV5-5	NA	TRBJ2-7
CASRTHSNEQFF	TGTGCCAGCAGAACCCATTCCAATGAGCAGTTCTTC	NA	TRBV11-2	NA	TRBJ2-1
CASSMRVAGGYTGELFF	TGTGCCAGTAGTATGAGGGTGGCGGGAGGGTACACCGGGGAGCTGTTTTTT	medium-sized	TRBV19	TRBD2	TRBJ2-2
CSAPDRDRESSEQFF	TGCAGTGCTCCCGACCGGGACAGGGAATCCAGTGAGCAGTTCTTC	few	TRBV20-1	TRBD1	TRBJ2-1
CASTPGFGGTYEQYF	TGTGCCAGTACCCCCGGGTTCGGGGGCACCTACGAGCAGTACTTC	medium-sized	TRBV19	NA	TRBJ2-7
CASSWGHSNTEAFF	TGTGCCAGCAGCTGGGGACATTCGAACACTGAAGCTTTCTTT	many	TRBV5-6	NA	TRBJ1-1
CSARVALAVEQFF	TGCAGTGCTAGAGTTGCACTAGCGGTTGAGCAGTTCTTC	NA	TRBV20-1	TRBD2	TRBJ2-1
CATSGAGTYEQYF	TGTGCCACCTCAGGGGCGGGAACCTACGAGCAGTACTTC	many	TRBV6-2/TRBV6-3	NA	TRBJ2-7